These T cell receptor beta chains were read from a single sample in a study of identical twins. MiXCR, run by TCRdb on the 5' RACE reads, gives a single entry per CDR3 protein. Among under 800,000 distinct CDR3 sequences listed, 21% were seen once. The same sample was also used in a study of T cells expressing NK-cell markers.

Specimen: PBMCs. These receptors were obtained from a woman aged 18 to 35 in good health. The conserved cysteine and the conserved F or W are not part of the CDR3 here. Clone size is not always given. Where it is, it says once, few, many or a class for expanded clones.

J	length	size	V	CDR3
TRBJ2-2	13	few	TRBV10-3	AISGSGTATGELF
TRBJ2-3	13	NA	TRBV5-6	ASSLMTGEGDTQY
TRBJ2-3	14	NA	TRBV18	ASSSGPEGVSDTQY
TRBJ2-3	12	NA	TRBV7-9	ASTPGTSIDTQY
TRBJ2-3	12	few	TRBV7-9	ASGPTPLSDTQY
TRBJ1-5	11	once	TRBV28	ASNRGGNQPQH
TRBJ2-1	14	few	TRBV6-1	ASSRLPGGPHNEQF
TRBJ2-5	10	few	TRBV3-1	ASSPAGVPQY
TRBJ2-1	18	few	TRBV5-1	ASTNLAGSQTGGSYNEQF
TRBJ2-1	13	NA	TRBV12-3/TRBV12-4	ASTPGTSGYNEQF
TRBJ1-1	13	many	TRBV3-1	ASSQVAGGETEAF
TRBJ2-3	15	NA	TRBV7-2	ASSLNQGAGSEDTQY
TRBJ2-1	13	NA	TRBV6-1	ASRTGTGTYNEQF
TRBJ2-7	16	NA	TRBV4-3	ASSPTGLAGGPAYEQY
TRBJ2-7	12	NA	TRBV20-1	SARDSRAGYEQY
TRBJ1-2	10	few	TRBV20-1	SAVEDDYGYT
TRBJ2-5	11	many	TRBV20-1	SASSAGRETQY
TRBJ2-5	9	few	TRBV12-3/TRBV12-4	ASGLAETQY
TRBJ2-7	12	NA	TRBV7-2	ASSRHTYSYEQY
TRBJ2-3	12	few	TRBV20-1	SARDRAARGTQY
TRBJ2-3	13	many	TRBV6-5	ASSYVSGRSDTQY
TRBJ2-1	11	NA	TRBV5-1	ASSISGNNEQF
TRBJ1-4	12	many	TRBV6-1	ASRRTFTNEKLF
TRBJ2-1	13	NA	TRBV20-1	SASTGTSGGGEQF
TRBJ2-1	10	few	TRBV6-5	ASSSNSNEQF